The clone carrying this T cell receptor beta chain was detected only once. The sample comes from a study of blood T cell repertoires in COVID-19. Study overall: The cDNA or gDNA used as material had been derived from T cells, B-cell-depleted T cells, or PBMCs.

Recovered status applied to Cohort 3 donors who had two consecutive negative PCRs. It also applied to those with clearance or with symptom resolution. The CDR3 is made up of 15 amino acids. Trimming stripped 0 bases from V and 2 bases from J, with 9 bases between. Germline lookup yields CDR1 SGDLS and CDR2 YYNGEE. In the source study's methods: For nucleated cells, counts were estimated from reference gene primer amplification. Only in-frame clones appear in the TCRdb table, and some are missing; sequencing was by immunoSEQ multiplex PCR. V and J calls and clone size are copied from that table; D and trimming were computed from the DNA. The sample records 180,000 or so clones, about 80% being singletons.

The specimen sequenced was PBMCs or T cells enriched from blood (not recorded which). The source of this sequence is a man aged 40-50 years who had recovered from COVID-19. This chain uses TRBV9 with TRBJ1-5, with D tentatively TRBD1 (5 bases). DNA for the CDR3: TGTGCCAGCAGCGTAGGGGGCTGGGGCAATCAGCCCCAGCATTTT. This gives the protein CASSVGGWGNQPQHF.